This entry is about one T cell receptor (beta chain). This sample is part of a study of CD8 T cells in Susac syndrome. Bulk CD8+ and CD4+ cells came from magnetic negative isolation; CD8+ TEMRA by FACS. Germline values: CDR1 SEHNR, CDR2 FQNEAQ (reference sequence). The ends were cut back, 3 bases at V and 0 bases at J, with 8 bases in the middle. CDR3 length: 14 residues. Random-hexamer reverse transcription was applied to 0.5 to 1 ug RNA. TCRdb fed the immunoSEQ multiplex PCR reads into MiXCR, producing one record per CDR3 protein. Of some 150,000 distinct CDR3 sequences in the sample, around 94% are singletons; the top ten hold roughly 0.27%.

Sequencing used CD8+ T cells from PBMCs. The sequence came from a human donor in good health. This sequence joins TRBV7-9 and TRBJ1-1, with D maybe TRBD1 (6 bases). The CDR3, as DNA: TGTGCCAGCAGCTTGAGACAGGTGAACACTGAAGCTTTCTTT. Protein: CASSLRQVNTEAFF.